The present TCR beta chain was sequenced within a study of sequential checkpoint blockade in melanoma. Looking at the study overall: TCRbeta immunosequencing was performed on DNA from 75 to 95 pretreatment melanoma tumor samples. Study results and caveats: Pretreatment TIL clonality tracked with response in the nivolumab-first arm. About 30 times likelier clinical benefit followed increased tumor T-cell fraction and clonality.

As to treatment: randomized to nivolumab then ipilimumab (arm A) or the reverse (arm B). This clone was found a few times. Its target is not known. TCRdb keeps only in-frame clones here, not all; method: immunoSEQ multiplex PCR. Among approximately 20,000 clones listed, about 25% were seen once. This sequence was found in a human donor with melanoma. Sequences were derived from tumor tissue (inferred from file names), sampled from a patient given nivolumab and ipilimumab in sequence.

CDR3: CASTKSGRATDTQYF. The CDR3 DNA is TGTGCCAGCACCAAAAGCGGGAGGGCCACAGATACGCAGTATTTT. The chain uses TRBV28 and TRBJ2-3, with 10 bases lining up with TRBD2. V was pared by 7 bases and J by 2 bases, with 6 bases of the junction left unmatched. The CDR3 length is 15 residues. CDR1 MDHEN and CDR2 SYDVKM come from the germline V gene.